This TCR beta chain was retrieved from a study of shared clonotypes between healthy human individuals. Study at large: Donors were a couple of women and three men aged 18 to 49.

The length of the CDR3 is 16 residues. V was pared by 0 bases and J by 3 bases, with 14 bases between. Germline V lookup: CDR1 MNHEY, CDR2 SMNVEV (reference sequence). Selected positively for CCR7 and CD45RO-negative, naive CD8 cells excluded terminally differentiated effector memory CD45RA+ cells. Donors had no recently reported acute infections or vaccinations and were HIV-negative. Whole-study results and caveats: Relative to their counterparts shared across all four donors, non-shared clonotypes exhibited diminished generation probabilities. What limited the represented genetic and exposure-history diversity was the small number of donors.

To note about this clone: Its antigen is undetermined.

Here immunoSEQ multiplex PCR was the method, and the copy in TCRdb shows in-frame clones only, minus some. This sample carries some 2,000,000 clones, approximately 94% of them seen once, and the ten largest clones take more than 0.95%. The sequencing input was naive CD8+ T cells sorted from blood. V is TRBV27 and J is TRBJ1-1; a weak D match, TRBD1 (5 bases). The source of this sequence is a man aged 18 to 30 in good health. The CDR3 nucleotides are TGTGCCAGCAGTTTATCTTACTACGCGGGGGACACTGAAGCTTTCTTT. This codes for CASSLSYYAGDTEAFF.